This is a list of T cell receptor beta chains from one sample in a study of blood T cell repertoires in COVID-19. Assay used: immunoSEQ multiplex PCR; TCRdb lists only in-frame clones, some missing. Among about 170,000 clones listed, 92% were seen once. The sample taken for sequencing was peripheral blood. These receptors came from a man under 40 with COVID-19, enrolled during active disease. The conserved cysteine and the conserved F or W are not part of the CDR3 here. The order of the fields is V gene, J gene, D gene, CDR3 protein. The D gene is left open where the match is weak.

>TRBV19|TRBJ1-5|NA
ASSIQSNQPQH
>TRBV5-1|TRBJ2-1|TRBD2
ASSSLAGGQNEQF
>TRBV6-5|TRBJ2-3|NA
ASFSSSTDTQY
>TRBV28|TRBJ1-4|TRBD1
ASVRQGYEKLF
>TRBV7-9|TRBJ2-3|TRBD1
ASSLPPDRGNWTQY
>TRBV19|TRBJ2-3|TRBD2
ASSKGLAATDTQY
>TRBV6-5|TRBJ2-1|NA
ASSYLPRRYNEQF
>TRBV28|TRBJ2-7|TRBD2
ASSLASGVSYEQY
>TRBV6-6|TRBJ1-1|TRBD1
ASSYRGQGANTEAF
>TRBV5-1|TRBJ2-3|TRBD1
ASSSSTGTGFTDTQY
>TRBV3-1/TRBV3-2|TRBJ2-5|NA
ASSPTSGQETQY
>TRBV5-1|TRBJ1-1|TRBD1
ASSLEDRGPEAF
>TRBV28|TRBJ2-3|TRBD1
ASRHRGRGTGRTDTQY
>TRBV9|TRBJ2-1|TRBD2
ASSPGGAGHEQF
>TRBV5-4|TRBJ1-1|NA
ASSWDGGRLIEAF
>TRBV28|TRBJ2-7|NA
ASSLQGTAYEQY
>TRBV6-5|TRBJ1-1|NA
ASRPQGSDEAF
>TRBV11-3|TRBJ1-2|NA
ASRARQPTPYGYT
>TRBV30|TRBJ2-1|NA
AWSGLRENEQF
>TRBV18|TRBJ1-2|NA
ASSPNRVGYT
>TRBV30|TRBJ2-7|NA
ACTPGTGKMYEQY
>TRBV7-3|TRBJ2-5|TRBD2
ASSLRPGASGRPETQY
>TRBV6-5|TRBJ2-3|NA
ASSPGHFTDTQY
>TRBV5-1|TRBJ2-3|TRBD2
ASCVAGTDTQY
>TRBV11-1|TRBJ1-1|NA
ASSSHSTTANTEAF
>TRBV24-1|TRBJ2-1|TRBD2
ATSSSGGNNEQF
>TRBV7-2|TRBJ2-2|TRBD1
ASSPYHRDRGPGELF
>TRBV4-3|TRBJ2-3|NA
ASSQAGTPSTDTQY
>TRBV27|TRBJ2-7|TRBD2
ASSLEPGLAFYEQY
>TRBV2|TRBJ1-2|NA
ASSGQGLHYGYT
>TRBV2|TRBJ2-7|TRBD2
ASSASGGAFEQY
>TRBV18|TRBJ1-4|NA
ASSQGTLEKLF
>TRBV27|TRBJ2-1|TRBD2
ASSLRLAGRPYNEQF
>TRBV10-3|TRBJ1-5|NA
AISESTARGSNQPQH
>TRBV28|TRBJ2-1|TRBD1
ASSLAPGQGHNEQF